These T cell receptor beta chains were read from a single sample in a study of brain T cells in children with intractable seizures. Data came from immunoSEQ multiplex PCR; TCRdb stores just in-frame clones and leaves some out. The sample holds about 340,000 clones, 93% seen once. The material was peripheral blood, obtained roughly 5 months after surgery. Receptor source: a boy in the first two years of life with tuberous sclerosis and intractable seizures. Both conserved end residues are part of each CDR3. The order of the fields is V gene, clone size, D gene, J gene, CDR3 protein, CDR3 DNA. The D gene is left open where the match is weak. Expanded clones are given a class, and other clones once, few, many or no size at all.

TRBV6-5	few	TRBD2	TRBJ2-1	CASSLTSGVHNEQFF	TGTGCCAGCAGTTTGACTAGCGGGGTCCACAATGAGCAGTTCTTC
TRBV19	NA	NA	TRBJ2-2	CASSIGGQKAGELFF	TGTGCCAGTAGTATCGGTGGACAGAAAGCCGGGGAGCTGTTTTTT
TRBV2	once	NA	TRBJ2-7	CASSVNEQYF	TGTGCCAGCTCTGTCAACGAGCAGTACTTC
TRBV2	NA	NA	TRBJ1-5	CASTRNSNQPQHF	TGTGCCAGCACCCGTAATAGCAATCAGCCCCAGCATTTT
TRBV24-1	NA	TRBD1	TRBJ2-7	CATSRTGGEQYF	TGTGCCACCTCCCGTACAGGGGGCGAGCAGTACTTC
TRBV6-5	NA	NA	TRBJ1-5	CASRRDLNQPQHF	TGTGCCAGCAGGAGGGACCTTAATCAGCCCCAGCATTTT
TRBV2	NA	TRBD1	TRBJ2-4	CASSGPGQGRRGYF	TGTGCCAGCAGTGGCCCGGGACAGGGTAGGAGGGGGTACTTC
TRBV5-1	NA	TRBD2	TRBJ2-1	CASQMISGGVYNEQFF	TGCGCCAGCCAGATGATTAGCGGGGGTGTATACAATGAGCAGTTCTTC
TRBV3-1/TRBV3-2	NA	TRBD1	TRBJ1-1	CASSQGERGQAFF	TGTGCCAGCAGCCAAGGAGAGAGGGGGCAAGCTTTCTTT
TRBV7-9	NA	NA	TRBJ1-1	CASGSSEGNTEAFF	TGTGCCAGCGGATCCAGTGAGGGGAACACTGAAGCTTTCTTT
TRBV5-1	NA	NA	TRBJ2-5	CASSLGPTRGLKTQYF	TGCGCCAGCAGCCTGGGACCCACAAGGGGCCTTAAGACCCAGTACTTC
TRBV7-9	NA	TRBD2	TRBJ2-1	CASSHPSGIYNEQFF	TGTGCCAGCAGCCATCCTAGCGGGATCTACAATGAGCAGTTCTTC
TRBV5-5	once	NA	TRBJ1-2	CASRNIGTNYGYTF	TGTGCCAGCAGGAACATCGGGACTAACTATGGCTACACCTTC
TRBV15	NA	NA	TRBJ1-5	CATSNPRDMRNQPQHF	TGTGCCACCAGCAACCCCCGGGACATGCGCAATCAGCCCCAGCATTTT